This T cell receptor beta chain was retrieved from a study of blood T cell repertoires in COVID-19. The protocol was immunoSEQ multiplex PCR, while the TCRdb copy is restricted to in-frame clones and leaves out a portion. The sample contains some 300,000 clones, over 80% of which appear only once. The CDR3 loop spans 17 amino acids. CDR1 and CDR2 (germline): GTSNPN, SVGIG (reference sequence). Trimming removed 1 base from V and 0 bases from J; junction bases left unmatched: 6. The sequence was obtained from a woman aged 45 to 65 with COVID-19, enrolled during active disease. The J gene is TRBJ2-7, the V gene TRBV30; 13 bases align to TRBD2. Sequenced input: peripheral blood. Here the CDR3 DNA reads TGTGCCTGGAGTGGATTTAGGACTAGCGGGAGCTCCTACGAGCAGTACTTC. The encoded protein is CAWSGFRTSGSSYEQYF.